This entry is about one T cell receptor beta chain. Its matching antigen is unknown. The data were obtained in a study of CD8+CD57+ T cells in acquired aplastic anemia. Study context: Sorted CD4+ plus CD8+ cells gave DNA averaging approximately 2.9 ug. Healthy donors yielded some 11 million CD4+ cell reads on average.

V shed 3 bases and J shed 8 bases, with 19 bases lying between them. CDR3 size: 16 residues. CDR1 is KGHDR, CDR2 SFDVKD, per germline. Study-wide results and limits: The number of CD8+ CDR3 sequences shared by patients and controls was approximately 28.

The use of genomic DNA as template underpinned the TCR beta VDJ and CDR3 profiling. TCRdb analysed the reads with MiXCR anew, one entry per CDR3 protein. Of tens of thousands of distinct CDR3 sequences listed, around 76% are singletons. The source of this sequence is a human donor in good health, serving as a control. Sequenced material: sorted CD4+, CD8+, or CD8+CD57+ T cells (not recorded which) from PBMCs. The chain employs TRBV24-1 and TRBJ2-1; D might be TRBD2 (6 bases). The CDR3 loop is CATSDTRGFGIDEQFF. CDR3 DNA: TGTGCCACCAGTGATACCCGGGGGTTTGGGATCGATGAGCAGTTCTTC.